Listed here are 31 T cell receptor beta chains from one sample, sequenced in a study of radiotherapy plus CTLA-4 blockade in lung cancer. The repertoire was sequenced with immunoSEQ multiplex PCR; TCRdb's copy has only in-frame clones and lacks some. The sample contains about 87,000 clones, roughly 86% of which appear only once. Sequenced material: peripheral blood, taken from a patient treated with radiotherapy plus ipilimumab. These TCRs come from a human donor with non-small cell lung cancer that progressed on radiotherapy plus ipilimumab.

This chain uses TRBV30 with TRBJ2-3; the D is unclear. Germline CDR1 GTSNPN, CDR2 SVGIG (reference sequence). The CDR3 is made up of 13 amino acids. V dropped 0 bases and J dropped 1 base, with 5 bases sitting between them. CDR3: CAWSVAGTDTQYF. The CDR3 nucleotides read TGTGCCTGGAGTGTAGCAGGCACAGATACGCAGTATTTT.

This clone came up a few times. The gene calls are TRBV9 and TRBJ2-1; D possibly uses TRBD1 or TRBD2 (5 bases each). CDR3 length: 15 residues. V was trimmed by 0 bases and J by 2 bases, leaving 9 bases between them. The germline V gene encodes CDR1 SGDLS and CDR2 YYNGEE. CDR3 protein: CASSVDEGTYNEQFF. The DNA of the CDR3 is TGTGCCAGCAGCGTAGATGAGGGGACCTACAATGAGCAGTTCTTC.

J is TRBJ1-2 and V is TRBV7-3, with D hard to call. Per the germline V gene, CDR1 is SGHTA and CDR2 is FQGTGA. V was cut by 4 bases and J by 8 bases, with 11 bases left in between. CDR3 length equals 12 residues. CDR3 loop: CASSSDEGGYTF. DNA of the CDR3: TGTGCCAGCAGCTCCGATGAAGGGGGCTACACCTTC.

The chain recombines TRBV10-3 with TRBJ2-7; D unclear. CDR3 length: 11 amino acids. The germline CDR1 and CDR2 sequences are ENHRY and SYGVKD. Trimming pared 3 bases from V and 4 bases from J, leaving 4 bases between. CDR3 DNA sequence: TGTGCCATCAGTGATGGGTACGAGCAGTACTTC. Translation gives CAISDGYEQYF.

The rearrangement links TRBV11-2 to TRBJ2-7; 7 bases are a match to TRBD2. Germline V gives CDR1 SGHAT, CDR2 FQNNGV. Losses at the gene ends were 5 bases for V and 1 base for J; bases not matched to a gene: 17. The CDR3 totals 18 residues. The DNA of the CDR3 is TGTGCCAGCAGCCCGGGGGGTAGCGCAGGAAAAATTTCCTACGAGCAGTACTTC. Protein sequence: CASSPGGSAGKISYEQYF.

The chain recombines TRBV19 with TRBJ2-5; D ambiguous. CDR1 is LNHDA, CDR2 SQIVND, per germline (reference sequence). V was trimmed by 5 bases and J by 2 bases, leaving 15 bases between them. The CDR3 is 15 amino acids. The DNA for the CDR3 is TGTGCCAGTAGTCTGGGGAATGGCGGACAAGAGACCCAGTACTTC. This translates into CASSLGNGGQETQYF. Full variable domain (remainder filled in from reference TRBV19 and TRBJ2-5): DGGITQSPKYLFRKEGQNVTLSCEQNLNHDAMYWYRQDPGQGLRLIYYSQIVNDFQKGDIAEGYSVSREKKESFPLTVTSAQKNPTAFYLCASSLGNGGQETQYFGPGTRLLVL.

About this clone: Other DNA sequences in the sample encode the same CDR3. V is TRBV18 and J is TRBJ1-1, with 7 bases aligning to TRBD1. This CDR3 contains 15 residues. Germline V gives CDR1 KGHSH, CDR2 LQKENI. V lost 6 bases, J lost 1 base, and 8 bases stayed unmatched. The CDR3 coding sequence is TGTGCCAGCTCGCCCATGACAGGGCGGAACACTGAAGCTTTCTTT. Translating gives CASSPMTGRNTEAFF.

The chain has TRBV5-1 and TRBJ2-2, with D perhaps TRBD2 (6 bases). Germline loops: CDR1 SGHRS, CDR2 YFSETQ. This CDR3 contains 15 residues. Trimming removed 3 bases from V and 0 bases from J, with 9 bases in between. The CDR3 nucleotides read TGCGCCAGCAGCTCACTAGCATCGAACACCGGGGAGCTGTTTTTT. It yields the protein CASSSLASNTGELFF.

The CDR3 loop is CASQTFDGKNIQYF. The CDR3 DNA reads TGTGCCAGCCAAACCTTCGACGGCAAAAACATTCAGTACTTC. The V and J genes are TRBV27 and TRBJ2-4; D gene uncertain. The V end was cut by 8 bases, the J end by 3 bases, with 14 bases between. The CDR3 runs to 14 residues. Germline CDR1 MNHEY, CDR2 SMNVEV (reference sequence).

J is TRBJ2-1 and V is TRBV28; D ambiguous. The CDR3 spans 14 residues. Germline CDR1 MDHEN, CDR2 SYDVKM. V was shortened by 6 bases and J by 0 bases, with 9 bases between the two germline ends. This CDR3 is CASRAESSYNEQFF. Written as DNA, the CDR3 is TGTGCCAGCAGGGCGGAGAGCTCCTACAATGAGCAGTTCTTC. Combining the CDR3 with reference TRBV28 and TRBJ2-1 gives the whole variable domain DVKVTQSSRYLVKRTGEKVFLECVQDMDHENMFWYRQDPGLGLRLIYFSYDVKMKEKGDIPEGYSVSREKKERFSLILESASTNQTSMYLCASRAESSYNEQFFGPGTRLTVL.

CDR3 DNA sequence: TGTGCCAGCAGCTATGGGACAGCTAACTATGGCTACACCTTC. Its protein product is CASSYGTANYGYTF. The chain uses TRBV5-4 and TRBJ1-2, with 7 bases that match TRBD1. Per germline, CDR1 SGHNT and CDR2 YYREEE (reference sequence). Unmatched junction bases numbered 2, after V lost 3 bases and J lost 0 bases. This CDR3 has 14 amino acids.

The CDR3 sequence: CSVGTSGLTDTQYF. The CDR3 DNA reads TGCAGCGTCGGGACTAGCGGCCTAACCGATACGCAGTATTTT. The V and J genes are TRBV29-1 and TRBJ2-3; 11 bases are a match to TRBD2. CDR1 is SQVTM and CDR2 is ANQGSEA in the germline V gene. The J segment lost 6 bases and the V segment lost 6 bases, leaving 8 bases of the junction unmatched. The CDR3 is made up of 14 amino acids.

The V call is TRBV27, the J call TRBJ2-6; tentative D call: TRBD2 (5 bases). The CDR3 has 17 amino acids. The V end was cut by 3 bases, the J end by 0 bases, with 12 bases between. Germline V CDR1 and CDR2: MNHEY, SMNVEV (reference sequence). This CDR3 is CASSFFKGASGANVLTF. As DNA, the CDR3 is TGTGCCAGCAGTTTCTTTAAGGGAGCCTCTGGGGCCAACGTCCTGACTTTC.

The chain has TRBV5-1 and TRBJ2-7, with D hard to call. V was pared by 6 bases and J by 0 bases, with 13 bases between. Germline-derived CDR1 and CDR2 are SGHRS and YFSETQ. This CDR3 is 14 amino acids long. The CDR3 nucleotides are TGCGCCAGCAAGCCGGACGGTAGCTCCTACGAGCAGTACTTC. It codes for CASKPDGSSYEQYF.

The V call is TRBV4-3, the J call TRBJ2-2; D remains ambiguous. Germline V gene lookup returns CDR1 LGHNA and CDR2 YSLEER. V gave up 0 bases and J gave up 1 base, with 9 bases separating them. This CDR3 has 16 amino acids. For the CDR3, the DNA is TGCGCCAGCAGCCAAGATCCTATGCAGAACACCGGGGAGCTGTTTTTT. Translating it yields CASSQDPMQNTGELFF.

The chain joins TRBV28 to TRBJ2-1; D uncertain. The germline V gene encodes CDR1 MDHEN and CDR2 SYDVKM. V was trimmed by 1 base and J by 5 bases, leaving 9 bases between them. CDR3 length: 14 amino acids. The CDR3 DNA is TGTGCCAGCAGTTTATCTGGCAGCGACAATGAGCAGTTCTTC. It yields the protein CASSLSGSDNEQFF.

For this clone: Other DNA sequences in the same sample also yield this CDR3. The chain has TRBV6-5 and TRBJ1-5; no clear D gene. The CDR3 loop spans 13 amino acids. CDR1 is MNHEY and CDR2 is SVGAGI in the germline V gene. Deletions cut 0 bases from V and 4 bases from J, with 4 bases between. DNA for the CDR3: TGTGCCAGCAGTTACTCCCGAAATCAGCCCCAGCATTTT. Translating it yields CASSYSRNQPQHF.

DNA for the CDR3: TGTGCCAGCAGCAAAGCAAGCCCCAGGGGAGAGACCCAGTACTTC. Translating it yields CASSKASPRGETQYF. The chain uses TRBV21-1 and TRBJ2-5; the table's D call of TRBD1 was not tested on the DNA. TRBV21-1 is flagged as a pseudogene. There are 15 residues in the CDR3.

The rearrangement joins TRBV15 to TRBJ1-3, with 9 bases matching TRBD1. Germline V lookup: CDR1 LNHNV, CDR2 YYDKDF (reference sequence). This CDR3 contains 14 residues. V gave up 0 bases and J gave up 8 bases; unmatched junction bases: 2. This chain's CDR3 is CATSRDTGGYTIYF. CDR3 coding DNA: TGTGCCACCAGCAGAGATACAGGGGGCTACACCATATATTTT. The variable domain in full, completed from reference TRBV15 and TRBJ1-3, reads DAMVIQNPRYQVTQFGKPVTLSCSQTLNHNVMYWYQQKSSQAPKLLFHYYDKDFNNEADTPDNFQSRRPNTSFCFLDIRSPGLGDTAMYLCATSRDTGGYTIYFGEGSWLTVV.

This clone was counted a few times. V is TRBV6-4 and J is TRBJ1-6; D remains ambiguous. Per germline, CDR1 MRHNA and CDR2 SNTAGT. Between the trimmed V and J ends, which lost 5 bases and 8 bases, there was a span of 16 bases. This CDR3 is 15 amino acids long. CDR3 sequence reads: CASSQEALTHSPLHF. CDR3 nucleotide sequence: TGTGCCAGCAGTCAGGAGGCTCTTACCCATTCACCCCTCCACTTT.

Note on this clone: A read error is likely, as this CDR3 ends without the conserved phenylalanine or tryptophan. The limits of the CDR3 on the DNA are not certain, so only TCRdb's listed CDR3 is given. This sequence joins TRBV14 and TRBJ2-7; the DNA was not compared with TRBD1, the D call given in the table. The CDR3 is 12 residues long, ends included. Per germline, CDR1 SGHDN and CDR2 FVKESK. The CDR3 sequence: CASSHDRAKQSS.

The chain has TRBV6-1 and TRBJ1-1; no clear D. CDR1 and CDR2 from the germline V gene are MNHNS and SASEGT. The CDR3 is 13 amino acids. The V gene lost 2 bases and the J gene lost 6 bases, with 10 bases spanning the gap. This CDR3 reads CASSERLPPEAFF. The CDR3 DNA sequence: TGTGCCAGCAGTGAACGGCTACCTCCTGAAGCTTTCTTT.

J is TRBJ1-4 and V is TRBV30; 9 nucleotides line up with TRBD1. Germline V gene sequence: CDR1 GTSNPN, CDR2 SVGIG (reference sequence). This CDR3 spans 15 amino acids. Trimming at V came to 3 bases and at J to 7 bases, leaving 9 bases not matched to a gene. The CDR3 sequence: CAWSTLGQGLEKLFF. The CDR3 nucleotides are TGTGCCTGGAGCACTCTAGGACAGGGGCTTGAAAAACTGTTTTTT.

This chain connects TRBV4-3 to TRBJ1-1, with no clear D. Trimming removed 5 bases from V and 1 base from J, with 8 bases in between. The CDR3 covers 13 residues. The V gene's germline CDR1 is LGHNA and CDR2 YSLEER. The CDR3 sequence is CASSEGWNTEAFF. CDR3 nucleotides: TGCGCCAGCAGCGAGGGATGGAACACTGAAGCTTTCTTT.

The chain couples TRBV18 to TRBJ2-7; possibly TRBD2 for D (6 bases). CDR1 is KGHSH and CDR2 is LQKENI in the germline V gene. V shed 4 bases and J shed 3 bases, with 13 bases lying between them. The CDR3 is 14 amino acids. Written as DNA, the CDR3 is TGTGCCAGCTCACTGGGACTGGACCACTACGAGCAGTACTTC. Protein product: CASSLGLDHYEQYF. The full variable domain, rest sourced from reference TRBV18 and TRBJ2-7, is NAGVMQNPRHLVRRRGQEARLRCSPMKGHSHVYWYRQLPEEGLKFMVYLQKENIIDESGMPKERFSAEFPKEGPSILRIQQVVRGDSAAYFCASSLGLDHYEQYFGPGTRLTVT.

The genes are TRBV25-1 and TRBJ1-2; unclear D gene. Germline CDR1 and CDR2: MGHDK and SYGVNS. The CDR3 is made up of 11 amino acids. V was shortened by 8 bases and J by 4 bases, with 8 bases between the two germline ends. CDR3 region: CASSWGYGYTF. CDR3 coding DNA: TGTGCCAGCTCCTGGGGCTATGGCTACACCTTC.

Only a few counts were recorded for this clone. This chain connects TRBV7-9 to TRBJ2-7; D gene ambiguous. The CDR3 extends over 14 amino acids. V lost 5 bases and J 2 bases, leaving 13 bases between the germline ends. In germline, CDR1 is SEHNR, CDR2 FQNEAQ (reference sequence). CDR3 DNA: TGTGCCAGCAGCCGACCCCCAGCGACCTACGAGCAGTACTTC. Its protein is CASSRPPATYEQYF.

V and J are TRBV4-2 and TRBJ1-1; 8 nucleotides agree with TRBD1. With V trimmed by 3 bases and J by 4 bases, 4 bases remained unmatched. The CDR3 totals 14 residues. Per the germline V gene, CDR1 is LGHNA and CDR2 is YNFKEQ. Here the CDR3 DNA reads TGTGCCAGCAGCCACGGACAGGGAATCACTGAAGCTTTCTTT. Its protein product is CASSHGQGITEAFF.

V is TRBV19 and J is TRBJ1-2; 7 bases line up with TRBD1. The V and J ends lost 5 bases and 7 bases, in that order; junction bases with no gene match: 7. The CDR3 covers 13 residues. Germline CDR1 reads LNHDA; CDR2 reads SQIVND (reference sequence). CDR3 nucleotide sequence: TGTGCCAGTAGTTACGACAGGGTGGGTGGCTACACCTTC. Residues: CASSYDRVGGYTF.

The CDR3 sequence is CASSTGSSGNTIYF. The CDR3 DNA reads TGTGCCAGTAGCACGGGGAGCTCTGGAAACACCATATATTTT. This chain connects TRBV19 to TRBJ1-3; no definite D call. Trimming stripped 6 bases from V and 0 bases from J, with 9 bases between. The germline V gene has CDR1 LNHDA and CDR2 SQIVND (reference sequence). The CDR3 runs to 14 residues.

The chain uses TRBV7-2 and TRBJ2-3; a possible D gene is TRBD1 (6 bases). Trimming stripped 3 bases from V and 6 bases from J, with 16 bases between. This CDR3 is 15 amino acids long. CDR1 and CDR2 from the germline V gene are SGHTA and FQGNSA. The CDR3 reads CASSFSQPRGDTQYF. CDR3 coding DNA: TGTGCCAGCAGCTTCTCGCAACCTAGGGGGGATACGCAGTATTTT. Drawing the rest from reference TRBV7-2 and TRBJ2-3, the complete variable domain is GAGVSQSPSNKVTEKGKDVELRCDPISGHTALYWYRQSLGQGLEFLIYFQGNSAPDKSGLPSDRFSAERTGGSVSTLTIQRTQQEDSAVYLCASSFSQPRGDTQYFGPGTRLTVL.